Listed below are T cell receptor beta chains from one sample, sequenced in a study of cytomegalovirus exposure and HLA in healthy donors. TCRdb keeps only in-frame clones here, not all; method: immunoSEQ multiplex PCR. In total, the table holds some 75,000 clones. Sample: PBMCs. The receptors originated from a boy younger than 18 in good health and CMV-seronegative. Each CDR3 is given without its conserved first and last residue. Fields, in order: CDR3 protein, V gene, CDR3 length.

ASSVGGLTMNEQY | TRBV9 | 13
SVEAQAGLPRRKQY | TRBV29-1 | 14
ASSLEASPDTQY | TRBV11-2 | 12
ASSPWSGWETQY | TRBV2 | 12
SVGFRGSYT | TRBV29-1 | 9
ASSVGGASNQPQH | TRBV9 | 13
ASSQDRSYEQY | TRBV4-3 | 11
ASSLGSGGADYGYT | TRBV5-6 | 14
AISDGQGVETQY | TRBV10-3 | 12
ASSKYKGGGLSSYEQY | TRBV5-8 | 16
ASSLWDRVNTGELF | TRBV18 | 14
ASSLTPGSSYNEQF | TRBV7-3 | 14
ASRETGTRNTEAF | TRBV2 | 13
ASSHEIYQGGYGYT | TRBV4-2 | 14
ASSQDPRGADNEQF | TRBV4-3 | 14
ASSFGPGDTQY | TRBV7-6 | 11
ASSLGTGVGNQPQH | TRBV7-6 | 14
ASSRPGQGENEQY | TRBV14 | 13
ASSLDGTGPQPQH | TRBV5-1 | 13
ASSLGTGNTEAF | TRBV5-1 | 12
ASRQGTSRLPRETQY | TRBV5-1 | 15
AISGNTSGGADEQF | TRBV10-3 | 14
ASRREWSEQY | TRBV2 | 10
ASSIGRGRIDEQF | TRBV19 | 13
ASSLPGDINYGYT | TRBV7-9 | 13
ASSGTGSPGELF | TRBV6-4 | 12
ASSYSSGSSYEQY | TRBV6-5 | 13
AWGGQYNQPQH | TRBV30 | 11
ASSRQGGIPYEQY | TRBV7-9 | 13
ASSLVSGQGEGEQF | TRBV11-2 | 14
ASSRDRNSPLH | TRBV6-5 | 11
ASSLLPRRASGNTIY | TRBV11-2 | 15
ASSAGQGRDQPQH | TRBV9 | 13
AWDRGHEDYT | TRBV5-4 | 10
ASRMGQATMGYT | TRBV19 | 12
ASSQPKRGSTEAF | TRBV6-5 | 13
ASSLFGSGSDNEQF | TRBV4-3 | 14
ASSSGLAGGQQKNIQY | TRBV19 | 16
ASSLGDRTYNEQF | TRBV7-9 | 13
ASSKGAASYEQY | TRBV9 | 12
ASSQDRGSAGGDNEQF | TRBV4-1 | 16